The entry below gives a single TCR beta chain sequence along with its context. In this sample, this clone turned up many times. This clone's antigen is unknown. Qualities for individual bases were not recorded, and no much larger clone is one base off. These data come from a study of metastatic and nonmetastatic thyroid tumors (dated by TCRdb to the early 2020s). A note on the overall study: The researchers compared repertoires between peripheral blood samples and tumor or nodule tissue samples from patients with malignant or benign thyroid disease. Study-wide conclusions, independent of this receptor: TCR beta diversity was reported as significantly higher in malignant tumors than in benign nodules, in both blood and tumor samples.

The CDR3 sequence holds 15 residues, the cysteine and phenylalanine included. Just CDR3 DNA is preserved here, 45 bases in frame from base 1. CDR1 and CDR2 are drawn from the germline V gene: MGHRA, YSYEKL. Between the V and J ends, shortened by 4 bases and 5 bases respectively, the junction contains 15 bases. Receptor libraries were prepared by PCR. Sequencing took place on an Illumina HiSeq 4000. High-throughput sequencing was used to profile the TCR beta-chain CDR3 region of each patient. Processing in the source paper ran as follows. A classifier to discriminate distant-metastatic papillary thyroid cancer patients was built from CDR3 differences across clinicopathological groups. The Shannon index was used to assess repertoire diversity, and the Morisita-Horn index was used to assess tumor-blood repertoire similarity. TCRdb reprocessed the public reads (quality trimming at Q25 with fastp, clone calling with MiXCR) and kept in-frame beta chains. These V and J calls derive from TCRdb rather than the authors' analysis. The sample has about 24,000 clones on record, roughly 19% of them singletons. Of the sample, about 4.6% falls within the top ten clones.

No patient had received any treatment before thyroid surgery. Using T-cell receptor beta sequencing, the study looked back at clinical samples from patients collected from the early 2010s to the late 2010s. The V gene is TRBV4-1 and the J gene is TRBJ1-5; the D gene is perhaps TRBD1, on 5 matching bases. The receptor was isolated from a male donor with papillary thyroid cancer or a benign thyroid nodule (not recorded which). Some clones in this sample may be carry-over from other donors' samples. Material: blood. This receptor has the CDR3 CASSPRDHQDQPQHF. The DNA sequence is TGCGCCAGCAGCCCCCGGGACCACCAGGATCAGCCCCAGCATTTT.